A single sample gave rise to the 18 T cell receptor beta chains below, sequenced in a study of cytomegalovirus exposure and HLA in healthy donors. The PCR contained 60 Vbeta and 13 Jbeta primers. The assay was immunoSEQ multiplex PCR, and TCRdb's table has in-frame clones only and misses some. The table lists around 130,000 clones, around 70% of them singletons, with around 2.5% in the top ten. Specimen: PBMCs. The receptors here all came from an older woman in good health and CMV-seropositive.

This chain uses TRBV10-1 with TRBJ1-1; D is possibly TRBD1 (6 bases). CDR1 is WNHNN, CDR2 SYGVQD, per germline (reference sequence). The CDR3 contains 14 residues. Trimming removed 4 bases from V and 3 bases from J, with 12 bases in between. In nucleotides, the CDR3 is TGCGCCAGCAGTGTTAACAGGGTGGACACTGAAGCTTTCTTT. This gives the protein CASSVNRVDTEAFF.

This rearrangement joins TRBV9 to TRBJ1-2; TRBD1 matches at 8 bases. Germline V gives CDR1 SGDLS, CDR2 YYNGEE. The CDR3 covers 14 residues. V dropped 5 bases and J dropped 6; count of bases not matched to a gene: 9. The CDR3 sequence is CASRDPKQGDGYTF. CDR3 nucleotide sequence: TGTGCCAGCAGAGATCCGAAACAGGGGGATGGCTACACCTTC.

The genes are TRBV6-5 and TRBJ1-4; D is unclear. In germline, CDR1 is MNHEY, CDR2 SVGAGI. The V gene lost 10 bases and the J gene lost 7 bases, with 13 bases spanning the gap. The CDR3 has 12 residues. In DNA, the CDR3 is TGTGCCACTAGAGGGATTGGTGAAAAACTGTTTTTT. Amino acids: CATRGIGEKLFF.

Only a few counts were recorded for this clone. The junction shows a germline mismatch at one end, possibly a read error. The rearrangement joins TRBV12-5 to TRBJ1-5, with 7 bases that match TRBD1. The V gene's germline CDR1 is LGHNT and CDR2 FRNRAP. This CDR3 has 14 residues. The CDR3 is CASGLGTVNQPQHF. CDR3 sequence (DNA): TGTGCTAGTGGCTTGGGGACAGTCAATCAGCCCCAGCATTTT.

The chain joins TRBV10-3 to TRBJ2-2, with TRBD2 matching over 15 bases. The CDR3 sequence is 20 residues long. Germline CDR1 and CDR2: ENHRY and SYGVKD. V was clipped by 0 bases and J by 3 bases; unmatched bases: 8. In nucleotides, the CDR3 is TGTGCCATCAGTGAGTCGGGACTAGCGGGGGGCCGGGGAGACACCGGGGAGCTGTTTTTT. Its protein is CAISESGLAGGRGDTGELFF.

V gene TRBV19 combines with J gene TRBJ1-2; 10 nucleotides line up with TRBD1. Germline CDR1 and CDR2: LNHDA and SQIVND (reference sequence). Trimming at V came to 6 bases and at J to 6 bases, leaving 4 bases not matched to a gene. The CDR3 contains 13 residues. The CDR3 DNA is TGTGCCAGTAGCGACAGGGGGCGGCATGGCTACACCTTC. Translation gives CASSDRGRHGYTF.

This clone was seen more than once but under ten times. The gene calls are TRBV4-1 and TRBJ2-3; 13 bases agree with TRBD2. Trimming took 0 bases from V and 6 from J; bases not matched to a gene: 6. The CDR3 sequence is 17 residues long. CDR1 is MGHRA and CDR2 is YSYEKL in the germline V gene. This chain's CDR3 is CASSQDGTSGDVDTQYF. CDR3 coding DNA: TGCGCCAGCAGCCAAGACGGGACTAGCGGGGATGTGGATACGCAGTATTTT.

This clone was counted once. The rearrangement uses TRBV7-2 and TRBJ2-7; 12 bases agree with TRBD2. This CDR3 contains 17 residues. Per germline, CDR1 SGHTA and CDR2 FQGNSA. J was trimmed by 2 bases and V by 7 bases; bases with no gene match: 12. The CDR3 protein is CASTFSSGLAGAYEQYF. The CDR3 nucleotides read TGTGCCAGCACTTTCTCCTCGGGACTAGCGGGCGCCTACGAGCAGTACTTC. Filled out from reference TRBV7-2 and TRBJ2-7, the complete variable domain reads GAGVSQSPSNKVTEKGKDVELRCDPISGHTALYWYRQSLGQGLEFLIYFQGNSAPDKSGLPSDRFSAERTGGSVSTLTIQRTQQEDSAVYLCASTFSSGLAGAYEQYFGPGTRLTVT.

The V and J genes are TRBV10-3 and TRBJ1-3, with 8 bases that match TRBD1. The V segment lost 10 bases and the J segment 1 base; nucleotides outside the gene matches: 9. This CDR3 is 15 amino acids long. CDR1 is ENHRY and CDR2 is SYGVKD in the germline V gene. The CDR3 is CATQRTGRSGNTIYF. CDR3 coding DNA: TGTGCCACCCAAAGGACAGGGCGATCTGGAAACACCATATATTTT.

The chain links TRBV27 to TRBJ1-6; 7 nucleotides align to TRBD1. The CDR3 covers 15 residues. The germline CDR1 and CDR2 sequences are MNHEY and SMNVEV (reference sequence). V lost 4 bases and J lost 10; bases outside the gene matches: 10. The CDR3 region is CASSSSDRVLSPLHF. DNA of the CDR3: TGTGCCAGCAGTTCCTCAGACAGGGTTCTCTCACCCCTCCACTTT.

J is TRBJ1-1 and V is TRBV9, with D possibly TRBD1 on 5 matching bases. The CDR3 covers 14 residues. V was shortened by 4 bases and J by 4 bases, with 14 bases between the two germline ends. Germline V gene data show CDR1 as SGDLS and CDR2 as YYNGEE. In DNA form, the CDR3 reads TGTGCCAGCAGCCAAGGGGCAGGGTTCACTGAAGCTTTCTTT. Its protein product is CASSQGAGFTEAFF.

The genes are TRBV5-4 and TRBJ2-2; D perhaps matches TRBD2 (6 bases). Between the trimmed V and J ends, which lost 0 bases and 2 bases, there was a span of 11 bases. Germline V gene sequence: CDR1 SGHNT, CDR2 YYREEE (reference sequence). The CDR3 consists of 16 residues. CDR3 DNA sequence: TGTGCCAGCAGCTTGGTAGGGAGGAGTAACACCGGGGAGCTGTTTTTT. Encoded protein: CASSLVGRSNTGELFF.

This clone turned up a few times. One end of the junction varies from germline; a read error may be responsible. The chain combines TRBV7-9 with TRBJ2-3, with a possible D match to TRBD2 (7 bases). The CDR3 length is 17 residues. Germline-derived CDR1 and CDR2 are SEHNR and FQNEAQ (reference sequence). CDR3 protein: CSSSLGRGGGSTDTQYF. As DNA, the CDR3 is TGTTCCAGCAGCTTAGGACGCGGCGGGGGCTCCACAGATACGCAGTATTTT.

The DNA of the CDR3 is TGTGCCAGCAAGGAAGGCAGTTCAGGTAAATCCTACGAGCAGTACTTC. Its protein is CASKEGSSGKSYEQYF. The gene calls are TRBV2 and TRBJ2-7, with D hard to call. Trimming took 7 bases from V and 1 from J, leaving 20 bases between them. This CDR3 contains 16 residues. Germline CDR1 and CDR2: SNHLY and FYNNEI.

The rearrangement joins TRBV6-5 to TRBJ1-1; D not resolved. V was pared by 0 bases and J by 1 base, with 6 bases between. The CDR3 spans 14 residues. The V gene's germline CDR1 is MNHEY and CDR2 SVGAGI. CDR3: CASSYSNRNTEAFF. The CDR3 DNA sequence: TGTGCCAGCAGTTACTCGAACAGGAACACTGAAGCTTTCTTT.

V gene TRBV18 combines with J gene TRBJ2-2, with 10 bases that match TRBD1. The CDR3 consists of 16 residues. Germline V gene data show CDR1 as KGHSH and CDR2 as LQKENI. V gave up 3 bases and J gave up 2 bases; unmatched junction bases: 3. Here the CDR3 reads CASSPQTGGNTGELFF. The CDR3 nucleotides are TGTGCCAGCTCACCCCAGACAGGGGGCAACACCGGGGAGCTGTTTTTT.

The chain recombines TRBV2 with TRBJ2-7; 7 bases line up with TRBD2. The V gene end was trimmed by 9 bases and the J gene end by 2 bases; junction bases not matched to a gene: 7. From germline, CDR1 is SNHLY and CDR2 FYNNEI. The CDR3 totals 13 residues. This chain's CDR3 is CASGEGETYEQYF. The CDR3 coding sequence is TGTGCCAGTGGGGAGGGCGAAACCTACGAGCAGTACTTC.

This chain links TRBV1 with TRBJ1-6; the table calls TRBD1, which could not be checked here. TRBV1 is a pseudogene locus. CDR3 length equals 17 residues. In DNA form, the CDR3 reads TGCACCAGCATCCCTGACAGGGCCAGAATAACACGTTCACCCCTCCACTTT. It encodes CTSIPDRARITRSPLHF.